This T cell receptor (beta chain) was sequenced for a study of blood T cells in healthy people across ages. The CDR3 loop spans 15 amino acids. Germline lookup yields CDR1 SGHTA and CDR2 FQGNSA. The use of a sample-barcoded 5' primer and a J-beta primer mix characterized a second PCR of roughly 6 to 11 cycles. Using its own MiXCR run on the 5' RACE reads, TCRdb lists one record per CDR3 protein. This sample has hundreds of thousands of distinct CDR3 sequences, with 29% found just once. As for this clonotype: Sequence at one end of the junction differs from germline and may be a read error.

The chain carries TRBV7-2 and TRBJ2-3; 11 bases match TRBD2. The source of this sequence is a woman older than 75 in good health. The sequenced sample consisted of blood. The CDR3 loop reads CANSLTSGVTDMQYF. CDR3 nucleotide sequence: TGTGCCAACAGCCTGACTAGCGGGGTCACAGATATGCAGTATTTT.